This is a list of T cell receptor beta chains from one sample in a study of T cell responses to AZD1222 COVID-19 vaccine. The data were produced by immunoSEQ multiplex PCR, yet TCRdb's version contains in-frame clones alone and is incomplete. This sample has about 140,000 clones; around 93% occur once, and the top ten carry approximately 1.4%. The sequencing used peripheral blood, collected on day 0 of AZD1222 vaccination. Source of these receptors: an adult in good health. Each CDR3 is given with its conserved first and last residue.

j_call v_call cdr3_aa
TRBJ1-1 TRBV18 CASSQQRNTEAFF
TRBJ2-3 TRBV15 CATQPLSGGEDTQYF
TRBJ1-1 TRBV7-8 CASSLTPALEAFF
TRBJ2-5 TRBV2 CASSEAGFYF
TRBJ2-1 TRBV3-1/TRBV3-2 CASSQVLAGGPGRGNEQFF
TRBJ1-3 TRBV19 CASSITATGVSGNTIYF
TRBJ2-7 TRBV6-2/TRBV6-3 CASSSGPSYEQYF
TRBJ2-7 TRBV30 CAWSVGGYEQYF
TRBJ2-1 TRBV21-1 CASSKGEGLAYNEQFF
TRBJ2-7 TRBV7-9 CASSSLVKGAYEQYF
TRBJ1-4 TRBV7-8 CASSSGQVNEKLFF
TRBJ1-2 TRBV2 CASSQQGVDGYTF
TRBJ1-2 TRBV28 CAISSLPYGYTF
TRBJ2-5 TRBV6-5 CASSYERLAETQYF
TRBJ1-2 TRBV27 CASSSTRGGVASYGYTF
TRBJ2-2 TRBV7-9 CASTPTRGDTGELFF
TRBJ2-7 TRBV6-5 CASSSVSSYEQYF
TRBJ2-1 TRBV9 CASSPGLAGVNEQFF
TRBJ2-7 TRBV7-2 CASSLSGGYEQYF
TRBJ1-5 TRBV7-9 CASSLAAQPQHF
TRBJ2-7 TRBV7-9 CASSLFGTHDYEQYF
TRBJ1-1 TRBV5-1 CASRTSMNTEAFF
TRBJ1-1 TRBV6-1 CASSEGFLGNTEAFF
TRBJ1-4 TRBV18 CASSPLIVGTGFEEKLFF
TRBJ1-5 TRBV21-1 CASSTPGRQPQHF
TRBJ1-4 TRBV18 CASSPQGYEKLFF
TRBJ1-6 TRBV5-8 CASSRTGSSYNSPLHF
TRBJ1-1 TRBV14 CASSQEGKGMSDTEAFF
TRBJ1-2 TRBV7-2 CASSFDRGSGYTF
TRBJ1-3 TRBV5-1 CASSSTGGNTIYF
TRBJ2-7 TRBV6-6 CASSMPFPYEQYF
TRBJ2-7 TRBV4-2 CASSQSSGTAYEQYF
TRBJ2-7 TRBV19 CASSSVEGGEQYF
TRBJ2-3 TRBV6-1 CASSPRDTQYF
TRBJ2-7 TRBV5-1 CASSLLGQGSYEQYF
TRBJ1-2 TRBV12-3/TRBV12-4 CASSRQRYGYTF
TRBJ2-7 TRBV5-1 CASSQKGVLYEQYF
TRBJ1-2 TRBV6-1 CASSEWDSPYGYTF
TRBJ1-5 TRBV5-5 CASSLGRTTYQPQHF
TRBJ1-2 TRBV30 CAWGKKDRGYGYTF
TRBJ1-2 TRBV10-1 CASSDDPGRGYGYTF
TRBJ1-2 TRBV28 CASSDTQELGYTF
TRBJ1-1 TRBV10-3 CASGVGNTEAFF
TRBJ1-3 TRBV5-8 CASSSDPFLGGGSGNTIYF
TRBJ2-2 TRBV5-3 CARRLGTLNTGELFF
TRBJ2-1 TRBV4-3 CASSQDHGSSYNEQFF
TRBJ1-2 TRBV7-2 CATREGPVGYGYTF